Below are 5 T cell receptor beta chains sequenced from a single sample in a study of blood T cells in healthy people across ages. Sample-barcoded 5' priming and a J-beta primer mix drove a second PCR of about 6 to 11 cycles. TCRdb analysed the 5' RACE reads with MiXCR anew, one entry per CDR3 protein. The sample holds hundreds of thousands of distinct CDR3 sequences, 25% to 35% seen once. Sequencing used blood. These receptors originate from a woman at least 80 years old in good health.

This clonotype was seen repeatedly, ten times or more. V and J are TRBV7-9 and TRBJ2-7; D gene ambiguous. CDR3 length: 12 residues. Trimming left V 3 bases short and J 6 bases short, with 9 bases between. In germline, CDR1 is SEHNR, CDR2 FQNEAQ (reference sequence). CDR3 DNA: TGTGCCAGCAGCTTGTCTGGGATCGAGCAGTACTTC. Protein sequence: CASSLSGIEQYF.

The table lists this clonotype with many counts. The chain has TRBV20-1 and TRBJ1-2; perhaps TRBD1 as D (5 bases). CDR1 is DFQATT and CDR2 is SNEGSKA in the germline V gene (reference sequence). This CDR3 has 14 residues. Trimming stripped 1 base from V and 6 bases from J, with 15 bases between. The CDR3 DNA reads as TGCAGTGCTAGAGTTCCCCCGGGGGGGAATGGCTACACCTTC. It specifies CSARVPPGGNGYTF.

Comment on this clonotype: A much larger clone is a single base away; this may be a read error. The V call is TRBV20-1, the J call TRBJ2-1; 7 positions agree with TRBD2. The germline V gene has CDR1 DFQATT and CDR2 SNEGSKA (reference sequence). Trimming at V came to 0 bases and at J to 10 bases, leaving 12 bases not matched to a gene. This CDR3 has 15 amino acids. CDR3 sequence reads: CSARDRGGPHVEQFF. In DNA form, the CDR3 reads TGCAGTGCTAGAGATCGCGGGGGTCCCCACGTGGAGCAGTTCTTC.

Many counts were recorded for this clonotype. The V gene is TRBV5-1, the J gene TRBJ2-7; TRBD1 aligns across 7 bases. The J segment lost 6 bases and the V segment lost 5 bases, leaving 5 bases of the junction unmatched. Germline V gives CDR1 SGHRS, CDR2 YFSETQ. This CDR3 is 12 amino acids long. This chain's CDR3 is CASRTGLGEQYF. The CDR3 DNA reads as TGCGCCAGCAGGACAGGGTTGGGCGAGCAGTACTTC.

The chain is built from TRBV7-2 and TRBJ1-4; TRBD1 aligns across 8 bases. V shed 5 bases, J shed 5 bases, and the junction held 10 bases outside the gene matches. CDR3 length: 16 amino acids. Germline V gene sequence: CDR1 SGHTA, CDR2 FQGNSA. Here the CDR3 reads CASSRRGRGDNEKLFF. The CDR3 nucleotides are TGTGCCAGCAGCCGCAGGGGGCGGGGGGACAATGAAAAACTGTTTTTT. Together with reference TRBV7-2 and TRBJ1-4, the CDR3 gives the full variable domain: GAGVSQSPSNKVTEKGKDVELRCDPISGHTALYWYRQSLGQGLEFLIYFQGNSAPDKSGLPSDRFSAERTGGSVSTLTIQRTQQEDSAVYLCASSRRGRGDNEKLFFGSGTQLSVL.